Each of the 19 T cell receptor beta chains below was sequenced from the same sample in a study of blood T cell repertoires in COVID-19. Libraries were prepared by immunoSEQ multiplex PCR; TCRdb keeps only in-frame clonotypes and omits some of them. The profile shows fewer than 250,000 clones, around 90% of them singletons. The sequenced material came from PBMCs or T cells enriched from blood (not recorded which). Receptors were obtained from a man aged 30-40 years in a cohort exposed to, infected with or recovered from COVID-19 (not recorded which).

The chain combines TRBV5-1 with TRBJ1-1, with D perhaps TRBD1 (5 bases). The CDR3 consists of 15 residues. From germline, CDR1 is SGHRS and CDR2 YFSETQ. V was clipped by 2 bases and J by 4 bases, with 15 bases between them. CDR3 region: CASSLTREGFTEAFF. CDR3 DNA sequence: TGCGCCAGCAGCTTAACCAGGGAAGGATTCACTGAAGCTTTCTTT. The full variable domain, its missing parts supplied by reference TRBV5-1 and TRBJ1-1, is KAGVTQTPRYLIKTRGQQVTLSCSPISGHRSVSWYQQTPGQGLQFLFEYFSETQRNKGNFPGRFSGRQFSNSRSEMNVSTLELGDSALYLCASSLTREGFTEAFFGQGTRLTVV.

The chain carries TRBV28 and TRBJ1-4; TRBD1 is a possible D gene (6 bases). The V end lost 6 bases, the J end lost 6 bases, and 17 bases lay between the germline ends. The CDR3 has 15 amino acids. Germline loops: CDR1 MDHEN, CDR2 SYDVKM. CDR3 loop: CASRIPTGPHEKLFF. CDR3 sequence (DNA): TGTGCCAGCAGAATCCCTACAGGGCCGCATGAAAAACTGTTTTTT.

This chain's CDR3 is CASSQNRVVHEAFF. The CDR3 DNA reads as TGTGCCAGCAGCCAAAACAGGGTAGTGCATGAAGCTTTCTTT. The chain employs TRBV7-2 and TRBJ1-1, with TRBD1 as a possible D gene (6 bases). This CDR3 region has 14 residues. The ends were cut back, 5 bases at V and 7 bases at J, with 17 bases in the middle. The germline V gene encodes CDR1 SGHTA and CDR2 FQGNSA.

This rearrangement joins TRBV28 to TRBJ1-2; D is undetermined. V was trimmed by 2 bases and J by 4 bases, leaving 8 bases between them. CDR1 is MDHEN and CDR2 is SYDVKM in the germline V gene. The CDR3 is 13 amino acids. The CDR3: CASSLLKPYGYTF. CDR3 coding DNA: TGTGCCAGCAGTTTACTAAAGCCCTATGGCTACACCTTC.

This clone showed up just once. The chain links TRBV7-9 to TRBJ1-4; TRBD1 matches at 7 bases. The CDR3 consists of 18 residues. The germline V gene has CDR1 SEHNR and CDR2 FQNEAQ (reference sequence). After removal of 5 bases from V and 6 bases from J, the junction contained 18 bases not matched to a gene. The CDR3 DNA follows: TGTGCCAGCAGCACTCGATCCCAACAGGAGGGGGCGGATGAAAAACTGTTTTTT. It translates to CASSTRSQQEGADEKLFF.

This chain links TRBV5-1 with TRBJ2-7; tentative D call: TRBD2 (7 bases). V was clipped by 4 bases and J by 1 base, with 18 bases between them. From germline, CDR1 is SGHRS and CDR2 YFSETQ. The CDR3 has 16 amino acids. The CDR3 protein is CASSLLGGAGSYEQYF. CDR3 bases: TGCGCCAGCAGCCTTCTGGGGGGGGCCGGATCCTACGAGCAGTACTTC.

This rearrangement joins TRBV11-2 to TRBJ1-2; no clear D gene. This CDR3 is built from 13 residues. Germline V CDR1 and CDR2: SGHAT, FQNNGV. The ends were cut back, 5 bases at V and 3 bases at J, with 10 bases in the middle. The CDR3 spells CASSHRRDYGYTF. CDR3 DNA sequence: TGTGCCAGCAGCCATCGTCGGGACTATGGCTACACCTTC.

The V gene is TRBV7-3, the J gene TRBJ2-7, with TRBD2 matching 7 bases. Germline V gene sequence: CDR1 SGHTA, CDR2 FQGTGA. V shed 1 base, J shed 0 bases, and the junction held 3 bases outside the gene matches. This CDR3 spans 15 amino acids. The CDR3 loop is CASSLSGGYSYEQYF. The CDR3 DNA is TGTGCCAGCAGCTTAAGCGGGGGATACTCCTACGAGCAGTACTTC.

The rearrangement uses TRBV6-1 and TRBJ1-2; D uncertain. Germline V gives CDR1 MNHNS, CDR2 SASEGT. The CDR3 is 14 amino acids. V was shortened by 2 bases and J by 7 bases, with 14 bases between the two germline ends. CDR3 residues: CASSEFPGMGGYTF. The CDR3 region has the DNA TGTGCCAGCAGTGAATTCCCGGGGATGGGTGGCTACACCTTC.

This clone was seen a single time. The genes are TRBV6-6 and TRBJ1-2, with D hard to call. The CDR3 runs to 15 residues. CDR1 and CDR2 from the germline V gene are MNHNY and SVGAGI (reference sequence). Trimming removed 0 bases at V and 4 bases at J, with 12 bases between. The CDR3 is CASSYSTRSGYGYTF. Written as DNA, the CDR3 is TGTGCCAGCAGTTACTCAACCCGGAGCGGCTATGGCTACACCTTC.

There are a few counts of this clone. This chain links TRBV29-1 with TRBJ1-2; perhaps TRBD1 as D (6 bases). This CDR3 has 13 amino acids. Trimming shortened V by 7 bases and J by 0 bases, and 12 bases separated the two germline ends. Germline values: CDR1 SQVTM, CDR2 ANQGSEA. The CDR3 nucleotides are TGCAGCGCCGCACAGGGCTCTAACTATGGCTACACCTTC. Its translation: CSAAQGSNYGYTF.

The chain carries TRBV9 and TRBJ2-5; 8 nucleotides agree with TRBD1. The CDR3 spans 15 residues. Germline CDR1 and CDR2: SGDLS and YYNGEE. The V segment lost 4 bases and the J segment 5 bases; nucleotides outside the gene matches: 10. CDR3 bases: TGTGCCAGCAGCTTCAGACAGGGGCGCGGGGAGACCCAGTACTTC. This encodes CASSFRQGRGETQYF.

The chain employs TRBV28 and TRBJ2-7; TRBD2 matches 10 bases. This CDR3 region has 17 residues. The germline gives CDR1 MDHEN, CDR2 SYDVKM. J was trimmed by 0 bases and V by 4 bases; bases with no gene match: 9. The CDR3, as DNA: TGTGCCAGCAGTTCCCTTGGGAGCGGGAGGGGCTCCTACGAGCAGTACTTC. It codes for CASSSLGSGRGSYEQYF. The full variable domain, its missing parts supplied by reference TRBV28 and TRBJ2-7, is DVKVTQSSRYLVKRTGEKVFLECVQDMDHENMFWYRQDPGLGLRLIYFSYDVKMKEKGDIPEGYSVSREKKERFSLILESASTNQTSMYLCASSSLGSGRGSYEQYFGPGTRLTVT.

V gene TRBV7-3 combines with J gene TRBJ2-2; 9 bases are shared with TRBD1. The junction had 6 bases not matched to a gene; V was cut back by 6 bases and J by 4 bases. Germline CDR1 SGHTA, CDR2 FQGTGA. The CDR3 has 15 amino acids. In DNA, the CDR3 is TGTGCCAGCAGAGCCGGGACAGGGCGCACCGGGGAGCTGTTTTTT. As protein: CASRAGTGRTGELFF. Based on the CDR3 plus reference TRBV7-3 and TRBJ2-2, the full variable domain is GAGVSQTPSNKVTEKGKYVELRCDPISGHTALYWYRQSLGQGPEFLIYFQGTGAADDSGLPNDRFFAVRPEGSVSTLKIQRTERGDSAVYLCASRAGTGRTGELFFGEGSRLTVL.

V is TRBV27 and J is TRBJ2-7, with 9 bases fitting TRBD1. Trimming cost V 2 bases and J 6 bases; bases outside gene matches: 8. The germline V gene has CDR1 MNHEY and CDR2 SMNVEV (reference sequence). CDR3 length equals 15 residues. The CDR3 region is CASSLTDRGPSEQYF. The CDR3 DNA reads TGTGCCAGCAGTTTAACGGACAGGGGCCCGTCCGAGCAGTACTTC.

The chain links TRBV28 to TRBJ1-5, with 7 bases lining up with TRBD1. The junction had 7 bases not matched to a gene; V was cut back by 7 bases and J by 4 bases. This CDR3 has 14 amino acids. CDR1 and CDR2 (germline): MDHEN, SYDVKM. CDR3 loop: CASKPGQLNQPQHF. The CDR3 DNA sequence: TGTGCCAGCAAACCGGGACAGTTAAATCAGCCCCAGCATTTT.

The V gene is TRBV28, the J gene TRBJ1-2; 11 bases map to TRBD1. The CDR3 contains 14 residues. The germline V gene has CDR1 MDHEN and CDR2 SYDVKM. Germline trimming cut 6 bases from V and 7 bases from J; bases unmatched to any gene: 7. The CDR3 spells CASSGQGALGGYTF. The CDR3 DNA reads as TGTGCCAGCAGCGGACAGGGGGCCCTTGGTGGCTACACCTTC.

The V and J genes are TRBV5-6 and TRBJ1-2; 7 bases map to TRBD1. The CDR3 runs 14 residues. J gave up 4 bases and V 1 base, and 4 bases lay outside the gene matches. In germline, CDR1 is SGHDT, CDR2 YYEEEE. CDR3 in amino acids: CASSLSGTAYGYTF. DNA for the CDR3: TGTGCCAGCAGCTTGTCCGGGACAGCCTATGGCTACACCTTC.

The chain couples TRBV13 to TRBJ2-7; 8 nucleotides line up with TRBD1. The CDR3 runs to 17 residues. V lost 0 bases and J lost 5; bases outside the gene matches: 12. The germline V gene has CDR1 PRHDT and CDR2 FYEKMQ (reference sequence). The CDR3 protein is CASSLGGQGVGDHEQYF. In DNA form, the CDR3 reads TGTGCCAGCAGCTTAGGAGGACAGGGAGTGGGAGACCACGAGCAGTACTTC.